The rows below give T cell receptor beta chains drawn from one sample of a study of blood T cells in healthy people across ages. TCRdb processed the 5' RACE reads anew with MiXCR; each CDR3 protein has one entry. This sample has 600,000 to 800,000 distinct CDR3 sequences; under 25% occur once, and the top ten carry under 4%. The sample consisted of blood. These receptors all stem from a man between 65 and 85 years old in good health. Both conserved end residues are part of each CDR3. A D gene is named only where the DNA matches it firmly. Size tells how often a clone was seen (once, few, many) or the class of an expanded clone, and some rows leave it out.

abundance: .; j_gene: TRBJ2-1; len: 15; v_gene: TRBV5-1; d_gene: TRBD2; CDR3nt: TGCGCCAGCAGCACTGCTAGCGGGGGCTTCCATGAGCAGTTCTTC; CDR3aa: CASSTASGGFHEQFF
abundance: .; j_gene: TRBJ2-5; len: 15; v_gene: TRBV24-1; d_gene: .; CDR3nt: TGTGCCACCAGTGAAACATCTAGGGCACAGGAGACCCAGTACTTC; CDR3aa: CATSETSRAQETQYF
abundance: few; j_gene: TRBJ2-5; len: 12; v_gene: TRBV29-1; d_gene: .; CDR3nt: TGCAGCGGGGGTGGGGTCCGAGAGACCCAGTACTTC; CDR3aa: CSGGGVRETQYF
abundance: many; j_gene: TRBJ2-7; len: 14; v_gene: TRBV13; d_gene: TRBD1; CDR3nt: TGTGCCAGCAGCCTGACAGGGCCTAGGAACGAGCAGTACTTC; CDR3aa: CASSLTGPRNEQYF
abundance: .; j_gene: TRBJ2-7; len: 16; v_gene: TRBV20-1; d_gene: TRBD2; CDR3nt: TGCAGTGCTCCGGGACTAGCGGGAGCCGCAACCTACGAGCAGTACTTC; CDR3aa: CSAPGLAGAATYEQYF
abundance: many; j_gene: TRBJ2-4; len: 14; v_gene: TRBV12-3/TRBV12-4; d_gene: .; CDR3nt: TGTGCCAGCAGTTTGGACCAAGCCAAAAACATTCAGTACTTC; CDR3aa: CASSLDQAKNIQYF
abundance: .; j_gene: TRBJ2-7; len: 15; v_gene: TRBV20-1; d_gene: .; CDR3nt: TGCAGTGCTAGAGATTTTAGTCAGAAGTCCTACGAGCAGTACTTC; CDR3aa: CSARDFSQKSYEQYF
abundance: few; j_gene: TRBJ1-1; len: 14; v_gene: TRBV6-1; d_gene: TRBD1; CDR3nt: TGTGCCAGCACCCCGGACAGGGCCCCCACTGAAGCTTTCTTT; CDR3aa: CASTPDRAPTEAFF
abundance: .; j_gene: TRBJ1-4; len: 14; v_gene: TRBV20-1; d_gene: TRBD1; CDR3nt: TGCAGTGCTCGCTGGACAGGGGGTAATGAAAAACTGTTTTTT; CDR3aa: CSARWTGGNEKLFF
abundance: few; j_gene: TRBJ2-5; len: 13; v_gene: TRBV20-1; d_gene: .; CDR3nt: TGCAGTGCCCATCAGGGGGGTAAAGAGACCCAGTACTTC; CDR3aa: CSAHQGGKETQYF
abundance: .; j_gene: TRBJ1-1; len: 13; v_gene: TRBV18; d_gene: .; CDR3nt: TGTGCCAGCTCACCCCAGCGTAACACTGAAGCTCTCTTT; CDR3aa: CASSPQRNTEALF
abundance: few; j_gene: TRBJ2-5; len: 12; v_gene: TRBV10-3; d_gene: .; CDR3nt: TGTGCCATCAGTGAAAGGCAAGAGACCCAGTACTTC; CDR3aa: CAISERQETQYF
abundance: .; j_gene: TRBJ2-1; len: 12; v_gene: TRBV5-1; d_gene: .; CDR3nt: TGCGCCAGCACCCTAGGCAACAATGAGCAGTTCTTC; CDR3aa: CASTLGNNEQFF
abundance: .; j_gene: TRBJ2-3; len: 14; v_gene: TRBV6-5; d_gene: TRBD1; CDR3nt: TGTGCCAGCAGGACAGGGGGAGTCACAGATACGCAGTATTTT; CDR3aa: CASRTGGVTDTQYF
abundance: .; j_gene: TRBJ2-1; len: 15; v_gene: TRBV6-2/TRBV6-3; d_gene: TRBD2; CDR3nt: TGTGCCAGCAGCCACGGGGGGGAAGAATACAATGAGCAGTTCTTC; CDR3aa: CASSHGGEEYNEQFF
abundance: .; j_gene: TRBJ2-1; len: 15; v_gene: TRBV5-1; d_gene: TRBD1; CDR3nt: TGTGCCAGCAGCTTAGGTGGACAGGGATACAATGAGCAGTTCTTC; CDR3aa: CASSLGGQGYNEQFF
abundance: .; j_gene: TRBJ1-4; len: 15; v_gene: TRBV5-1; d_gene: TRBD1; CDR3nt: TGCGCCAGCAGCTCCGTGACAGGGGGCCAGGAAAAACTGTTTTTT; CDR3aa: CASSSVTGGQEKLFF
abundance: few; j_gene: TRBJ2-3; len: 15; v_gene: TRBV29-1; d_gene: .; CDR3nt: TGCAGCGTTGTAGGAGCGAGCCGAACCGCGGATACGCAGTATTTT; CDR3aa: CSVVGASRTADTQYF
abundance: few; j_gene: TRBJ2-7; len: 16; v_gene: TRBV15; d_gene: .; CDR3nt: TGTGCCACCAGCAGAGTGGAGTATAGCCGCCCCTACGAGCAGTACTTC; CDR3aa: CATSRVEYSRPYEQYF
abundance: few; j_gene: TRBJ2-5; len: 16; v_gene: TRBV20-1; d_gene: TRBD2; CDR3nt: TGCAGTGCTAGAGATCCGCGGGGAGGGCCTCTAGAGACCCAGTACTTC; CDR3aa: CSARDPRGGPLETQYF
abundance: many; j_gene: TRBJ2-5; len: 17; v_gene: TRBV5-1; d_gene: TRBD2; CDR3nt: TGCGCCAGCAGCCCGGCGGGACTAGCGGGGAGACAAGAGACCCAGTACTTC; CDR3aa: CASSPAGLAGRQETQYF
abundance: once; j_gene: TRBJ2-7; len: 13; v_gene: TRBV12-5; d_gene: .; CDR3nt: TGTGCTAGTGGTTTGGGACAGTACTACGAGCAGTACTTC; CDR3aa: CASGLGQYYEQYF
abundance: .; j_gene: TRBJ2-1; len: 14; v_gene: TRBV20-1; d_gene: TRBD2; CDR3nt: TGCAGTGCTGTTGTTGCTAGCGGACACAATGAGCAGTTCTTC; CDR3aa: CSAVVASGHNEQFF
abundance: many; j_gene: TRBJ2-2; len: 17; v_gene: TRBV3-1; d_gene: .; CDR3nt: TGTGCCAGCAGCCACCTCATTCTCGGGGGGAACACCGGGGAGCTGTTTTTT; CDR3aa: CASSHLILGGNTGELFF
abundance: .; j_gene: TRBJ2-3; len: 12; v_gene: TRBV29-1; d_gene: .; CDR3nt: TGCAGCGTTGACGGGAAGTCTGATACGCAGTATTTT; CDR3aa: CSVDGKSDTQYF
abundance: few; j_gene: TRBJ2-5; len: 14; v_gene: TRBV6-5; d_gene: .; CDR3nt: TGTGCCAGCAGTTCGTCCTGGGGAGGAGAGACCCAGTACTTC; CDR3aa: CASSSSWGGETQYF
abundance: .; j_gene: TRBJ2-1; len: 17; v_gene: TRBV6-5; d_gene: TRBD1; CDR3nt: TGTGCCAGCAGTTACTCCTGGGACAGGGGAGACCACAATGAGCAGTTCTTC; CDR3aa: CASSYSWDRGDHNEQFF
abundance: few; j_gene: TRBJ1-1; len: 15; v_gene: TRBV18; d_gene: .; CDR3nt: TGTGCCAGCTCAAGTCGATCGGGGGACCCGGCTGAAGCTTTCTTT; CDR3aa: CASSSRSGDPAEAFF
abundance: few; j_gene: TRBJ2-5; len: 13; v_gene: TRBV4-2; d_gene: .; CDR3nt: TGTGCCAGCAGCTCAGGGGCCCCAGATGCCCAGTACTTC; CDR3aa: CASSSGAPDAQYF
abundance: few; j_gene: TRBJ2-3; len: 15; v_gene: TRBV20-1; d_gene: TRBD2; CDR3nt: TGCAGTGCCACGGGACTAGCGGGGGTCACAGTTACGCAGTATTTT; CDR3aa: CSATGLAGVTVTQYF
abundance: .; j_gene: TRBJ1-2; len: 15; v_gene: TRBV5-1; d_gene: .; CDR3nt: TGCGCCAGCAGCTTGGATGGGGCTATCGGTGGGGGCTACACCTTC; CDR3aa: CASSLDGAIGGGYTF
abundance: .; j_gene: TRBJ2-5; len: 15; v_gene: TRBV28; d_gene: TRBD2; CDR3nt: TGTGCCAGCAGTTTGAGTGGACTAGCGGGAGAGACCCAGTACTTC; CDR3aa: CASSLSGLAGETQYF
abundance: .; j_gene: TRBJ2-5; len: 12; v_gene: TRBV5-1; d_gene: .; CDR3nt: TGCGCCAGCAGCCAGAGCCTGGAGACCCAGTACTTC; CDR3aa: CASSQSLETQYF
abundance: .; j_gene: TRBJ2-5; len: 16; v_gene: TRBV4-3; d_gene: TRBD2; CDR3nt: TGCGCCAGCAGCCAGGGTGCCGCGGGAGGGGTGGAGACCCAGTACTTC; CDR3aa: CASSQGAAGGVETQYF
abundance: .; j_gene: TRBJ1-4; len: 12; v_gene: TRBV2; d_gene: .; CDR3nt: TGTGCCAGCAGTGTCTTAAATGAAAAACTGTTTTTT; CDR3aa: CASSVLNEKLFF
abundance: .; j_gene: TRBJ2-1; len: 12; v_gene: TRBV12-3/TRBV12-4; d_gene: TRBD2; CDR3nt: TGTGCCAGCAGTGGACTAGCGAATGAGCAGTTCTTC; CDR3aa: CASSGLANEQFF
abundance: few; j_gene: TRBJ2-1; len: 16; v_gene: TRBV29-1; d_gene: TRBD2; CDR3nt: TGCAGCGTTGTTGGTAGCGGGAGGGGGGGTTACAATGAGCAGTTCTTC; CDR3aa: CSVVGSGRGGYNEQFF
abundance: few; j_gene: TRBJ1-2; len: 16; v_gene: TRBV7-2; d_gene: TRBD1; CDR3nt: TGTGCCAGCAGCCCAGGGGGGGGGACCCTATTCTATGGCTACACCTTC; CDR3aa: CASSPGGGTLFYGYTF
abundance: .; j_gene: TRBJ2-1; len: 12; v_gene: TRBV25-1; d_gene: .; CDR3nt: TGTGCCAGCAGCATTAGCATCAATGAGCAGTTCTTC; CDR3aa: CASSISINEQFF
abundance: .; j_gene: TRBJ2-3; len: 16; v_gene: TRBV7-2; d_gene: .; CDR3nt: TGTGCCAGCAGCTTAGGGGGTCTTAGGGGCACAGATACGCAGTATTTT; CDR3aa: CASSLGGLRGTDTQYF
abundance: few; j_gene: TRBJ1-5; len: 13; v_gene: TRBV6-6; d_gene: .; CDR3nt: TGTGCCAGCAGTGAGGGGCCCTCTCGAACCCAGCATTTT; CDR3aa: CASSEGPSRTQHF
abundance: .; j_gene: TRBJ2-5; len: 15; v_gene: TRBV2; d_gene: .; CDR3nt: TGTGCCAGCAGGGAGAGTCAAGACGAGTGGGAGACCCAGTACTTC; CDR3aa: CASRESQDEWETQYF
abundance: .; j_gene: TRBJ1-2; len: 14; v_gene: TRBV27; d_gene: .; CDR3nt: TGTGCCAGCAGTCCGACAGTGAATAACTATGGCTACACCTTC; CDR3aa: CASSPTVNNYGYTF
abundance: once; j_gene: TRBJ1-5; len: 15; v_gene: TRBV7-9; d_gene: .; CDR3nt: TGTGCCAGCCAAAGAAGTCAGGGAAACAATCAGCCCCAGCATTTT; CDR3aa: CASQRSQGNNQPQHF
abundance: many; j_gene: TRBJ2-2; len: 19; v_gene: TRBV6-1; d_gene: TRBD2; CDR3nt: TGTGCCACCCCCTTACTAGCGGGAGCCCTTGCGCGGCAGACCGGGGAGCTGTTTTTT; CDR3aa: CATPLLAGALARQTGELFF
abundance: few; j_gene: TRBJ1-4; len: 11; v_gene: TRBV10-3; d_gene: TRBD1; CDR3nt: TGTGCCATCAGTGGGGGACAGAAACTGTTTTTT; CDR3aa: CAISGGQKLFF
abundance: few; j_gene: TRBJ2-4; len: 16; v_gene: TRBV5-1; d_gene: TRBD2; CDR3nt: TGCGCCAGCAGCGGCACTAGCGGGGGGACCAAAAACATTCAGTACTTC; CDR3aa: CASSGTSGGTKNIQYF
abundance: .; j_gene: TRBJ2-5; len: 13; v_gene: TRBV12-3/TRBV12-4; d_gene: .; CDR3nt: TGTGCCAGCAGTCCCCCTAGGCAAGAGACCCAGTACTTC; CDR3aa: CASSPPRQETQYF
abundance: .; j_gene: TRBJ1-2; len: 15; v_gene: TRBV4-3; d_gene: .; CDR3nt: TGCGCCAGCAGCCAAGATCGGGCCCCTGCCTATGGCTACACCTTC; CDR3aa: CASSQDRAPAYGYTF
abundance: few; j_gene: TRBJ2-2; len: 16; v_gene: TRBV5-4; d_gene: TRBD2; CDR3nt: TGTGCCAGCAGCTTGGTATCTAGCGGGGGGACCGGGGAGCTGTTTTTT; CDR3aa: CASSLVSSGGTGELFF
abundance: .; j_gene: TRBJ1-2; len: 13; v_gene: TRBV21-1; d_gene: .; CDR3nt: TGTCCCGAGGTCCTGAGGGAATTAAATGGCTACACCTTC; CDR3aa: CPEVLRELNGYTF
abundance: few; j_gene: TRBJ1-4; len: 15; v_gene: TRBV4-1; d_gene: .; CDR3nt: TGCGCCAGCAGCCAAACCGGGACAATTAATGAAAAACTGTTTTTT; CDR3aa: CASSQTGTINEKLFF
abundance: few; j_gene: TRBJ2-1; len: 16; v_gene: TRBV7-9; d_gene: TRBD2; CDR3nt: TGTGCCAGCAGCATTGGGACTAGCGGGAGCCTAAATGAGCAGTTCTTC; CDR3aa: CASSIGTSGSLNEQFF
abundance: many; j_gene: TRBJ1-5; len: 15; v_gene: TRBV20-1; d_gene: .; CDR3nt: TGCAGTGCTAGAGATCAAGGAAATAGCAATCAGCCCCAGCATTTT; CDR3aa: CSARDQGNSNQPQHF
abundance: .; j_gene: TRBJ1-3; len: 15; v_gene: TRBV7-9; d_gene: .; CDR3nt: TGTGCCAGCAGCTTAGAGGGCAGCTTTGGAAACACCATATATTTT; CDR3aa: CASSLEGSFGNTIYF
abundance: .; j_gene: TRBJ1-4; len: 15; v_gene: TRBV6-5; d_gene: TRBD1; CDR3nt: TGTGCCAGCAGTTACTCGGTCAGGGGGGATGAAAAACTGTTTTTT; CDR3aa: CASSYSVRGDEKLFF
abundance: .; j_gene: TRBJ2-2; len: 16; v_gene: TRBV28; d_gene: .; CDR3nt: TGTGCCAGCAGGAAGGACGGCACCCCGAACACCGGGGAGCTGTTTTTT; CDR3aa: CASRKDGTPNTGELFF
abundance: few; j_gene: TRBJ2-1; len: 12; v_gene: TRBV9; d_gene: .; CDR3nt: TGTGCCAGCAGCGTCAGGGGCGGGGAGCAGTTCTTC; CDR3aa: CASSVRGGEQFF
abundance: .; j_gene: TRBJ1-3; len: 14; v_gene: TRBV20-1; d_gene: .; CDR3nt: TGCAGTGCCTACGGAGACAACTCTGGAAACACCATATATTTT; CDR3aa: CSAYGDNSGNTIYF